The present T cell receptor beta chain was sequenced within a study of shared clonotypes between healthy human individuals. Here immunoSEQ multiplex PCR was the method, and the copy in TCRdb shows in-frame clones only, minus some. This table has over 2 million clones, approximately 90% appearing once. The CDR3 is 13 residues long. Looked up from germline, CDR1 is MDHEN and CDR2 is SYDVKM. The V end was cut by 7 bases, the J end by 7 bases, with 17 bases between. Sequences were obtained from naive CD4+ T cells from PBMCs. Subset specified: CD45RA+ positively selected. The clonotype originates from a man younger than 35 in good health. Some clones in this sample may be carry-over from other donors' samples. The chain is built from TRBV28 and TRBJ2-7, with a possible D match to TRBD2 (7 bases). As DNA, the CDR3 is TGTGCCAGCACCTGGGGGGGGGCGCGAGAGCAGTACTTC. The encoded protein is CASTWGGAREQYF. Drawing the rest from reference TRBV28 and TRBJ2-7, the complete variable domain is DVKVTQSSRYLVKRTGEKVFLECVQDMDHENMFWYRQDPGLGLRLIYFSYDVKMKEKGDIPEGYSVSREKKERFSLILESASTNQTSMYLCASTWGGAREQYFGPGTRLTVT.